This T cell receptor (beta chain) was sequenced for a study of shared clonotypes between healthy human individuals. Naive CD8 cells were CD45RO-negative, positively selected for CCR7, excluding terminally differentiated effector memory CD45RA+ cells. Assay execution took place at the deep level. Sequencing used immunoSEQ multiplex PCR; TCRdb keeps in-frame clones, though not all of them. The table lists a few million clones, about 93% of them singletons. Specimen: naive CD8+ T cells from PBMCs. The TCR originated in a young man in good health. Some clones in this sample may be carry-over from other donors' samples.

The CDR3 nucleotides are TGTGCCAGCAGCGTAGCTCGAAGACCTAGCTCTGGAAACACCATATATTTT. This codes for CASSVARRPSSGNTIYF. This sequence joins TRBV9 and TRBJ1-3; D call uncertain. CDR1 is SGDLS and CDR2 is YYNGEE in the germline V gene. The CDR3 totals 17 residues. The germline V and J ends were trimmed by 0 bases and 0 bases, with 13 bases remaining between them.